Listed below are T cell receptor beta chains from one sample, sequenced in a study of cytomegalovirus exposure and HLA in healthy donors. TCRdb's copy holds only in-frame clones and misses some; the assay was immunoSEQ multiplex PCR. The sample lists 150,000 to 200,000 clones, roughly 77% occurring once. Sequenced sample: PBMCs. The receptors were sampled from a man between 18 and 35 years old in good health and CMV-seropositive. CDR3s include the opening cysteine and the closing phenylalanine or tryptophan. A D gene is named only where the DNA matches it firmly. Size values are once, few and many counts, or a class for expanded clones, and some rows have none.

CDR3 length	V gene	J gene	clone size	D gene	CDR3 protein	CDR3 DNA
16	TRBV11-2	TRBJ2-2	.	TRBD2	CASSPWGGGPAGELFF	TGTGCCAGCAGTCCCTGGGGGGGAGGGCCCGCCGGGGAGCTGTTTTTT
17	TRBV5-1	TRBJ2-2	.	TRBD2	CASGSQTSRRGTGELFF	TGCGCCAGCGGGTCTCAGACTAGCCGGAGAGGCACCGGGGAGCTGTTTTTT
10	TRBV20-1	TRBJ2-7	.	.	CSADGDEQYF	TGCAGTGCTGACGGAGACGAGCAGTACTTC
14	TRBV27	TRBJ1-5	once	.	CASSPLGGYQPQHF	TGTGCCAGCAGTCCCCTTGGAGGATATCAGCCCCAGCATTTT
15	TRBV30	TRBJ2-1	few	.	CAWSGRDPGYNEQFF	TGTGCCTGGAGTGGGAGGGACCCCGGTTACAATGAGCAGTTCTTC
14	TRBV27	TRBJ2-7	.	TRBD2	CASSPSGRAHEQYF	TGTGCCAGCAGCCCTAGCGGGAGGGCTCACGAGCAGTACTTC
17	TRBV7-2	TRBJ1-1	.	.	CASRTPVGAPRSTEAFF	TGTGCCAGCAGAACACCTGTGGGGGCCCCAAGGAGCACTGAAGCTTTCTTT
13	TRBV10-3	TRBJ2-1	few	.	CAISLLGGDEQFF	TGTGCCATCAGTCTACTAGGGGGTGATGAGCAGTTCTTC
14	TRBV7-9	TRBJ1-3	.	.	CASSLSTGSNTIYF	TGTGCCAGCAGCTTGTCAACAGGGAGCAACACCATATATTTT
15	TRBV11-2	TRBJ2-1	few	TRBD2	CASSLTSGSYNEQFF	TGTGCCAGCAGCTTAACTAGCGGGAGCTACAATGAGCAGTTCTTC
16	TRBV5-8	TRBJ1-5	.	TRBD1	CASSRLGQGADQPQHF	TGTGCCAGCAGCCGGCTGGGACAGGGGGCCGATCAGCCCCAGCATTTT
16	TRBV10-3	TRBJ2-5	few	TRBD2	CAISEGLAGGRETQYF	TGTGCCATCAGCGAGGGACTAGCGGGCGGTAGGGAGACCCAGTACTTC
12	TRBV27	TRBJ2-7	.	.	CASSMTRDEQYF	TGTGCCAGCAGTATGACGAGGGACGAGCAGTACTTC
14	TRBV7-9	TRBJ1-4	.	.	CASSDRDIREKLFF	TGTGCCAGCTCCGATAGGGACATTCGTGAAAAACTGTTTTTT
14	TRBV6-1	TRBJ2-2	.	.	CASSEVSYTGELFF	TGTGCCAGCAGTGAAGTCTCGTACACCGGGGAGCTGTTTTTT
16	TRBV5-6	TRBJ2-7	few	TRBD1	CASSLVGTGVRYEQYF	TGTGCCAGCAGCTTGGTCGGGACAGGGGTAAGGTACGAGCAGTACTTC
12	TRBV10-1	TRBJ2-1	.	.	CATSAGTNEQFF	TGCGCCACCAGTGCGGGAACTAATGAGCAGTTCTTC
14	TRBV19	TRBJ2-7	.	.	CASSISGNSYEQYF	TGTGCCAGTAGTATTAGCGGTAACTCCTACGAGCAGTACTTC
14	TRBV27	TRBJ2-7	.	.	CASSSQGGSYEQYF	TGTGCCAGCAGTTCACAGGGTGGGTCCTACGAGCAGTACTTC
16	TRBV5-4	TRBJ1-2	.	.	CASSLWEGSRLYGYTF	TGTGCCAGCAGCTTATGGGAGGGGTCCCGCCTTTATGGCTACACCTTC
14	TRBV28	TRBJ1-1	.	TRBD1	CASTRGQGATEAFF	TGTGCCAGCACCCGGGGACAGGGGGCCACTGAAGCTTTCTTT
14	TRBV6-5	TRBJ2-3	.	.	CASSLKPSTDTQYF	TGTGCCAGCAGCCTAAAACCTAGCACAGATACGCAGTATTTT
13	TRBV2	TRBJ2-7	.	TRBD1	CASSRDRENEQYF	TGTGCCAGCAGCCGGGACAGGGAAAACGAGCAGTACTTC
16	TRBV30	TRBJ1-2	.	.	CAWMNFSPWSFSGYTF	TGTGCCTGGATGAATTTCTCTCCCTGGAGTTTTAGCGGCTACACCTTC
12	TRBV15	TRBJ2-5	.	.	CATSRLGGTQYF	TGTGCCACCAGCAGACTAGGGGGGACCCAGTACTTC
13	TRBV27	TRBJ2-7	.	.	CASSLVAASEQYF	TGTGCCAGCAGTTTAGTAGCGGCGAGCGAGCAGTACTTC
15	TRBV19	TRBJ2-2	.	TRBD1	CASSRGTANTGELFF	TGTGCCAGTAGTAGAGGGACAGCGAACACCGGGGAGCTGTTTTTT